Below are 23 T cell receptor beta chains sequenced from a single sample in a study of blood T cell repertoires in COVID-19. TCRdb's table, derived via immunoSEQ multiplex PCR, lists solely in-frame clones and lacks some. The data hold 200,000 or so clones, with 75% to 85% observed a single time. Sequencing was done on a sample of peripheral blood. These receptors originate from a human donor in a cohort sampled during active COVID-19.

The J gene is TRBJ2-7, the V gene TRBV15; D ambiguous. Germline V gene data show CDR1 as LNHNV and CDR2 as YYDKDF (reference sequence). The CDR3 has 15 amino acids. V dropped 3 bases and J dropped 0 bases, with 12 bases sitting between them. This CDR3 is CATSRARTGSYEQYF. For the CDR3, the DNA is TGTGCCACCAGCAGGGCCCGCACGGGCTCCTACGAGCAGTACTTC.

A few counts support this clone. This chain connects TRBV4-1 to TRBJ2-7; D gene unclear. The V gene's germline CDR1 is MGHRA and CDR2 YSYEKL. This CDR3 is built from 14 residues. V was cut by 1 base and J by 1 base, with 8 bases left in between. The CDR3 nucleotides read TGCGCCAGCAGCCAAGTAGTACTATCCTACGAGCAGTACTTC. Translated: CASSQVVLSYEQYF.

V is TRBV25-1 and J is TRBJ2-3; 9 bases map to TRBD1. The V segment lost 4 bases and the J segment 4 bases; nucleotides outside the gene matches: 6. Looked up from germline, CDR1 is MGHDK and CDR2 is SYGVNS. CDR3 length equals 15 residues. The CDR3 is CASSARQGVADTQYF. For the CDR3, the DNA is TGTGCCAGCAGTGCGCGACAGGGGGTTGCAGATACGCAGTATTTT.

This CDR3 reads CASSRTGGSGNTIYF. CDR3 sequence (DNA): TGTGCCAGCAGCCGAACAGGGGGCTCTGGAAACACCATATATTTT. The chain carries TRBV6-5 and TRBJ1-3, with 8 bases matching TRBD1. The germline V gene encodes CDR1 MNHEY and CDR2 SVGAGI. V trimming: 6 bases; J trimming: 0 bases; junction bases outside the gene matches: 4. This CDR3 is 15 amino acids long.

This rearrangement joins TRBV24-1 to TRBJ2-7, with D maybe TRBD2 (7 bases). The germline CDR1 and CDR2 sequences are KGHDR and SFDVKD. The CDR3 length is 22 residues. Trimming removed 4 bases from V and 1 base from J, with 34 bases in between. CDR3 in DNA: TGTGCCACCAGTGAAGATCCGGGACACCGAGGAGGACGTAGCGGGTTGTCCTACGAGCAGTACTTC. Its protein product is CATSEDPGHRGGRSGLSYEQYF.

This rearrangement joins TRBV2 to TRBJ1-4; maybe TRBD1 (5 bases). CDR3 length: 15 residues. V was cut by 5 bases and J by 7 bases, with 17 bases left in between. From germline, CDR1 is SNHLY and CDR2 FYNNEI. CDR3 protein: CASSPTTGEGEKLFF. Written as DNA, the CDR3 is TGTGCCAGCAGTCCGACTACGGGGGAGGGTGAAAAACTGTTTTTT.

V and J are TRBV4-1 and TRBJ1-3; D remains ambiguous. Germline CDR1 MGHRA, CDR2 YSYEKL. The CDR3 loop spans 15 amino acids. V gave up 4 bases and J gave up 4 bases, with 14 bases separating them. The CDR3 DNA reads TGCGCCAGCAGCCTCGATCGTGCGGGGGGAAACACCATATATTTT. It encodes CASSLDRAGGNTIYF.

This CDR3 is CASNPDRGRQETQYF. The CDR3 region has the DNA TGTGCCAGCAACCCCGACAGGGGAAGACAAGAGACCCAGTACTTC. The V call is TRBV6-5, the J call TRBJ2-5, with TRBD1 identical over 8 bases. The V gene end was trimmed by 7 bases and the J gene end by 2 bases; junction bases not matched to a gene: 9. The CDR3 totals 15 residues. Germline lookup yields CDR1 MNHEY and CDR2 SVGAGI.

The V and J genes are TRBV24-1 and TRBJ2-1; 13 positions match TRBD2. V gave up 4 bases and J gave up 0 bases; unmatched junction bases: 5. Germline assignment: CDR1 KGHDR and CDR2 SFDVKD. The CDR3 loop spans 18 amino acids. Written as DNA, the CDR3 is TGTGCCACCAGTGACCGGCGGACTAGCGGGAGCTCCTACAATGAGCAGTTCTTC. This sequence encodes CATSDRRTSGSSYNEQFF.

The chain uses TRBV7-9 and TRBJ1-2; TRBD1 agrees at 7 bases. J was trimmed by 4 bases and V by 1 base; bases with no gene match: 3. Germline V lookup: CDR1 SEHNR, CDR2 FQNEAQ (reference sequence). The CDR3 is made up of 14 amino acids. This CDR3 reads CASSLDDRVYGYTF. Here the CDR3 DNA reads TGTGCCAGCAGCTTAGACGACAGGGTCTATGGCTACACCTTC.

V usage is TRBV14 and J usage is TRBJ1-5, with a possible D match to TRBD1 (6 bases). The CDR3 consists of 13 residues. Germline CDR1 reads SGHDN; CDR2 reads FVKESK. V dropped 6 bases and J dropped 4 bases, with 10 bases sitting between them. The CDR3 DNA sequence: TGTGCCAGCAGTGGACAGAATAATCAGCCCCAGCATTTT. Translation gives CASSGQNNQPQHF.

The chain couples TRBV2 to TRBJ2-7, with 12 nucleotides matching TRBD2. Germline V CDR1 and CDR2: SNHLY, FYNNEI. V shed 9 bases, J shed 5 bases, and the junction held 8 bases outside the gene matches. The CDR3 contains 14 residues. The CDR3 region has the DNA TGTGCCAGTCGCCGACTAGCGGGAGCCCACGAGCAGTACTTC. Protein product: CASRRLAGAHEQYF.

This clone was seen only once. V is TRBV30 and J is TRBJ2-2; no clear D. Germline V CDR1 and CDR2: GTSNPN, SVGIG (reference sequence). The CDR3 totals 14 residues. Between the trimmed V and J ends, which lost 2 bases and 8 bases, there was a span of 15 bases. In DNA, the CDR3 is TGTGCCTGGAGTCTGATGACTGGGTCGGGGGAGCTGTTTTTT. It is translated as CAWSLMTGSGELFF.

CDR3 DNA sequence: TGTGCCACCAGTGATTCTCAGGGGGCTTTAACTGAAGCTTTCTTT. Protein: CATSDSQGALTEAFF. V gene TRBV24-1 combines with J gene TRBJ1-1; 8 bases are a match to TRBD1. CDR1 KGHDR and CDR2 SFDVKD come from the germline V gene. The trim removed 2 bases at V and 5 bases at J, leaving 6 bases unmatched. The CDR3 length is 15 residues.

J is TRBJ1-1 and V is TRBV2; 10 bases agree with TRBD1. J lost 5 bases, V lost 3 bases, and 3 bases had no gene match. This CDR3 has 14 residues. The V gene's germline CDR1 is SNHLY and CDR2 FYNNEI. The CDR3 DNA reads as TGTGCCAGCAGTGACCGGGACAGGGGAACTGAAGCTTTCTTT. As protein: CASSDRDRGTEAFF.

The CDR3 DNA follows: TGCGCCAGCAGCTTGGAAGGGGGCACGCGGAATGAGCAGTTCTTC. Translated: CASSLEGGTRNEQFF. V is TRBV5-1 and J is TRBJ2-1, with 7 nucleotides matching TRBD1. The CDR3 is made up of 15 amino acids. CDR1 is SGHRS, CDR2 YFSETQ, per germline. V was clipped by 0 bases and J by 7 bases; unmatched bases: 7.

CDR3 nucleotide sequence: TGTGCCAGCAGCCAAGTAGGACAGGGGGCTGTCGAGCAGTACTTC. Its protein product is CASSQVGQGAVEQYF. V usage is TRBV4-2 and J usage is TRBJ2-7; TRBD1 agrees at 11 bases. Looked up from germline, CDR1 is LGHNA and CDR2 is YNFKEQ. V lost 1 base to trimming and J lost 6 bases; unmatched junction nucleotides: 5. CDR3 length equals 15 residues.

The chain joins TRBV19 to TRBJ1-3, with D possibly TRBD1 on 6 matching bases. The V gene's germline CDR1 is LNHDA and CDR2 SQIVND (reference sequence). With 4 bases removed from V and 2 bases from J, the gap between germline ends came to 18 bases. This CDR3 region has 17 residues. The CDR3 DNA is TGTGCCAGTAGTACCCCCGGACAGAGAGGCGCTGGAAACACCATATATTTT. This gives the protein CASSTPGQRGAGNTIYF.

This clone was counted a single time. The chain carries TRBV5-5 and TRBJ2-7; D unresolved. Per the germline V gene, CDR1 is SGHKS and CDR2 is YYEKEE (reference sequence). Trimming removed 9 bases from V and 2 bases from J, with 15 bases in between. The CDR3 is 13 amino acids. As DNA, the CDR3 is TGTGCCACCCGGCCAGGCATTACCTACGAGCAGTACTTC. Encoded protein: CATRPGITYEQYF.

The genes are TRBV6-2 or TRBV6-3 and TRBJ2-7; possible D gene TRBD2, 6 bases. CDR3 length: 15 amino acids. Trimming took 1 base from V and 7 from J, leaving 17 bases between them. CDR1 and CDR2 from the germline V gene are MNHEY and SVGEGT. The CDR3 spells CASSYYVGGPREQYF. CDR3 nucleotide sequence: TGTGCCAGCAGTTACTATGTAGGAGGGCCGAGGGAGCAGTACTTC.

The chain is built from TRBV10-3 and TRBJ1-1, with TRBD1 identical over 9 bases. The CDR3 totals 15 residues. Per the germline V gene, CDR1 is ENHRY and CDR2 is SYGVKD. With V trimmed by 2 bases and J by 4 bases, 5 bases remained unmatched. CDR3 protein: CAISEADRGGTEAFF. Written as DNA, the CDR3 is TGTGCCATCAGTGAGGCGGACAGGGGCGGCACTGAAGCTTTCTTT.

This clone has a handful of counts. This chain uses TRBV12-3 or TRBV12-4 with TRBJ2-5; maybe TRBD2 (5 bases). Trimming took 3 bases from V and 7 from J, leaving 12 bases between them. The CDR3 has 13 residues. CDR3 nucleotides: TGTGCCAGCAGTTTGTTTGGGAGCGGGACCCAGTACTTC. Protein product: CASSLFGSGTQYF.

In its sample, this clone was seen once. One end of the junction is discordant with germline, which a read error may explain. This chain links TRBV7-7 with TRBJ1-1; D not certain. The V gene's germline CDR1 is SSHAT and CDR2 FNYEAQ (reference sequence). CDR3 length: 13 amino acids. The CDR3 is CASSLGQNTEAFF. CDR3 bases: TGTGCTAGCAGCTTAGGTCAGAACACTGAAGCTTTCTTT.